A single sample is the source of the 11 T cell receptor beta chains below, sequenced in a study of blood T cell repertoires in COVID-19. Sequenced by immunoSEQ multiplex PCR; TCRdb stores in-frame clones only, minus some. The sample holds about 140,000 clones, 77% seen once. The sequenced sample was peripheral blood. The receptors were sampled from a woman aged 50 to 60 with active or convalescent COVID-19.

The rearrangement uses TRBV5-4 and TRBJ2-5, with TRBD2 matching 10 bases. With 4 bases clipped from V and 5 bases from J, the junction kept 8 bases outside the gene matches. From germline, CDR1 is SGHNT and CDR2 YYREEE (reference sequence). The CDR3 loop spans 15 amino acids. This CDR3 reads CASSVGAGGQETQYF. In DNA, the CDR3 is TGTGCCAGCAGCGTGGGAGCGGGAGGGCAGGAGACCCAGTACTTC.

This chain connects TRBV19 to TRBJ1-2; 12 bases map to TRBD1. This CDR3 spans 14 amino acids. The junction had 2 bases not matched to a gene; V was cut back by 4 bases and J by 5 bases. Germline values: CDR1 LNHDA, CDR2 SQIVND (reference sequence). The CDR3 nucleotides are TGTGCCAGTAGTACGGGACAGGGGGCATATGGCTACACCTTC. Translated: CASSTGQGAYGYTF.

In this sample, this clone turned up a few times. The chain combines TRBV2 with TRBJ2-4; D might be TRBD1 (6 bases). The length of the CDR3 is 13 residues. CDR1 is SNHLY and CDR2 is FYNNEI in the germline V gene. V was clipped by 6 bases and J by 1 base, with 7 bases between them. CDR3 loop: CASRQGAKNIQYF. The CDR3 DNA reads as TGTGCCAGCAGGCAGGGGGCCAAAAACATTCAGTACTTC.

This rearrangement joins TRBV7-9 to TRBJ1-2; TRBD1 matches 7 bases. The CDR3 contains 13 residues. V lost 3 bases, J lost 4 bases, and 2 bases stayed unmatched. Looked up from germline, CDR1 is SEHNR and CDR2 is FQNEAQ (reference sequence). CDR3 sequence reads: CASSLGDSYGYTF. The DNA of the CDR3 is TGTGCCAGCAGCTTGGGGGACAGCTATGGCTACACCTTC.

The chain carries TRBV4-3 and TRBJ2-1; D gene unclear. Germline V CDR1 and CDR2: LGHNA, YSLEER. Deletions cut 1 base from V and 1 base from J, with 5 bases between. CDR3 length: 14 residues. DNA of the CDR3: TGCGCCAGCAGCCAAGGTATTTCCTACAATGAGCAGTTCTTC. It yields the protein CASSQGISYNEQFF.

The V gene is TRBV11-2, the J gene TRBJ2-4; the D gene is possibly TRBD2 (5 bases). The V end lost 1 base, the J end lost 0 bases, and 13 bases lay between the germline ends. This CDR3 has 17 amino acids. CDR1 and CDR2 (germline): SGHAT, FQNNGV. The CDR3 here is CASSLGGLLLAKNIQYF. The CDR3 coding sequence is TGTGCCAGCAGCTTAGGTGGACTGCTTCTAGCCAAAAACATTCAGTACTTC.

This chain uses TRBV7-9 with TRBJ2-5, with unresolved D. Germline lookup yields CDR1 SEHNR and CDR2 FQNEAQ (reference sequence). Trimming stripped 3 bases from V and 1 base from J, with 12 bases between. The CDR3 has 15 residues. The CDR3 loop reads CASSFLVPSQETQYF. The CDR3 DNA reads TGTGCCAGCAGCTTTCTAGTCCCCTCCCAAGAGACCCAGTACTTC.

This chain links TRBV29-1 with TRBJ1-2, with 7 bases identical to TRBD1. The V gene's germline CDR1 is SQVTM and CDR2 ANQGSEA. The CDR3 runs to 13 residues. J was trimmed by 6 bases and V by 2 bases; bases with no gene match: 6. For the CDR3, the DNA is TGCAGCGTTGAATCGGCAGGGGGAGATGGCTACACCTTC. It yields the protein CSVESAGGDGYTF.

In DNA form, the CDR3 reads TGTGCCAGCTCACCAGGAGATCAGCCCCAGCATTTT. Encoded protein: CASSPGDQPQHF. The gene calls are TRBV18 and TRBJ1-5; D is unresolved. This CDR3 comprises 12 residues. Trimming shortened V by 2 bases and J by 5 bases, and 4 bases separated the two germline ends. Germline CDR1 reads KGHSH; CDR2 reads LQKENI.

V is TRBV30 and J is TRBJ1-1, with 7 bases that match TRBD1. V was clipped by 3 bases and J by 5 bases; unmatched bases: 3. The CDR3 covers 12 residues. Looked up from germline, CDR1 is GTSNPN and CDR2 is SVGIG (reference sequence). This CDR3 reads CAWRQGWTEAFF. The CDR3 DNA reads TGTGCCTGGAGACAGGGGTGGACTGAAGCTTTCTTT.

The rearrangement joins TRBV28 to TRBJ2-7; TRBD1 agrees at 7 bases. CDR3 length: 13 residues. V lost 5 bases to trimming and J lost 2 bases; unmatched junction nucleotides: 3. From germline, CDR1 is MDHEN and CDR2 SYDVKM. CDR3 sequence (DNA): TGTGCCAGCAGTAGGGACAGCCCCTACGAGCAGTACTTC. It encodes CASSRDSPYEQYF.